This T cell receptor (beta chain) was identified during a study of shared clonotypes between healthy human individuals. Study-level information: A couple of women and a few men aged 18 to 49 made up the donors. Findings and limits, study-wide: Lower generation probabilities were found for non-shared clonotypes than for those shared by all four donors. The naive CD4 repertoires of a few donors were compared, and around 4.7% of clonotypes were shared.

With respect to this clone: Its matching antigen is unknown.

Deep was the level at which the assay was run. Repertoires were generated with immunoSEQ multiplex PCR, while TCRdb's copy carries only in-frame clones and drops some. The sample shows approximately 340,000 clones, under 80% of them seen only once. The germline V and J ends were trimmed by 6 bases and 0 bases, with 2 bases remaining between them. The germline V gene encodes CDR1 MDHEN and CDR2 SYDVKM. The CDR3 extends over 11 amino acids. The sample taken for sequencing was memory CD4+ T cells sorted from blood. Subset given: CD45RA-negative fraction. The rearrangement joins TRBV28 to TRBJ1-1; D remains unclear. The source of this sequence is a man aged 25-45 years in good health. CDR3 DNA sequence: TGTGCCAGCAGAATGAACACTGAAGCTTTCTTT. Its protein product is CASRMNTEAFF.